The 18 T cell receptor beta chains below were found in one sample sequenced in a study of T cells in Graves' hyperthyroidism and ophthalmopathy. TCR beta CDR3 regions were amplified from RNA transcripts. A first-round RT-PCR of the TCR CDR3 used the HTBI primer set. TCRdb itself ran the multiplex PCR reads through MiXCR, one entry per CDR3 protein. The sample lists fewer than 300,000 distinct CDR3 sequences, approximately 14% occurring once. The sample was blood. These receptors originate from a woman aged 45-65 years with Graves' hyperthyroidism that later progressed to Graves' ophthalmopathy.

This clonotype was counted ten times or more. This chain links TRBV7-9 with TRBJ2-7, with D uncertain. In germline, CDR1 is SEHNR, CDR2 FQNEAQ (reference sequence). The ends were cut back, 4 bases at V and 2 bases at J, with 9 bases in the middle. The CDR3 extends over 13 amino acids. The CDR3 here is CASSSRSTYEQYF. DNA of the CDR3: TGTGCCAGCAGCTCTCGGAGTACCTACGAGCAGTACTTC.

This clonotype was observed many times. This chain links TRBV20-1 with TRBJ2-1; D remains ambiguous. The CDR3 has 10 amino acids. Per the germline V gene, CDR1 is DFQATT and CDR2 is SNEGSKA (reference sequence). Trimming removed 4 bases from V and 8 bases from J, with 6 bases in between. CDR3 in amino acids: CSAMDDEQFF. CDR3 DNA: TGCAGTGCTATGGACGATGAGCAGTTCTTC.

This clonotype was seen many times. This chain uses TRBV2 with TRBJ2-7; the D is unclear. V lost 6 bases and J lost 5, with 14 bases in between. The CDR3 has 13 amino acids. Germline V CDR1 and CDR2: SNHLY, FYNNEI. Written as DNA, the CDR3 is TGTGCCAGCAGCCAAATTACAGAGAACGAGCAGTACTTC. Residues: CASSQITENEQYF. The full variable domain, in which reference TRBV2 and TRBJ2-7 provide the parts outside the CDR3, is EPEVTQTPSHQVTQMGQEVILRCVPISNHLYFYWYRQILGQKVEFLVSFYNNEISEKSEIFDDQFSVERPDGSNFTLKIRSTKLEDSAMYFCASSQITENEQYFGPGTRLTVT.

The genes are TRBV15 and TRBJ2-1; TRBD2 aligns across 12 bases. In germline, CDR1 is LNHNV, CDR2 YYDKDF (reference sequence). The CDR3 totals 19 residues. The V gene end was trimmed by 1 base and the J gene end by 3 bases; junction bases not matched to a gene: 10. The CDR3 sequence: CATSRVGVWTSGDYNEQFF. The CDR3 DNA sequence: TGTGCCACCAGCAGAGTAGGGGTATGGACTAGCGGGGACTACAATGAGCAGTTCTTC.

This clonotype was detected only a few times. The chain joins TRBV20-1 to TRBJ1-5; no clear D gene. This CDR3 has 13 residues. V dropped 1 base and J dropped 4 bases, with 8 bases sitting between them. Per the germline V gene, CDR1 is DFQATT and CDR2 is SNEGSKA (reference sequence). DNA for the CDR3: TGCAGTGCTAGAGGAGATCAGAATCAGCCCCAGCATTTT. Residues: CSARGDQNQPQHF.

This clonotype has just a few counts. The rearrangement links TRBV2 to TRBJ1-5; 7 nucleotides line up with TRBD1. The length of the CDR3 is 16 residues. The V gene's germline CDR1 is SNHLY and CDR2 FYNNEI. With 4 bases clipped from V and 1 base from J, the junction kept 7 bases outside the gene matches. The CDR3 sequence is CASSAQGIGSNQPQHF. The CDR3 DNA reads as TGTGCCAGCAGTGCACAGGGGATTGGGAGCAATCAGCCCCAGCATTTT.

This clonotype has just a few counts. The chain uses TRBV27 and TRBJ2-3, with D possibly matching TRBD2 (7 bases). Deletions cut 2 bases from V and 1 base from J, with 13 bases between. The CDR3 consists of 16 residues. Germline assignment: CDR1 MNHEY and CDR2 SMNVEV (reference sequence). CDR3 nucleotides: TGTGCCAGCAGTTTAAGGGGGGGCCTCCGCACAGATACGCAGTATTTT. It translates to CASSLRGGLRTDTQYF.

This clonotype was counted ten times or more. The V gene is TRBV5-1, the J gene TRBJ2-7; D call uncertain. The CDR3 runs 15 residues. Germline lookup yields CDR1 SGHRS and CDR2 YFSETQ. The V gene lost 5 bases and the J gene lost 2 bases, with 17 bases spanning the gap. The CDR3 reads CASSPAPPRTYEQYF. The CDR3 nucleotides are TGCGCCAGCAGTCCCGCCCCGCCTAGGACCTACGAGCAGTACTTC.

This clonotype was seen ten or more times. The chain links TRBV6-1 to TRBJ1-5, with D perhaps matching TRBD1 (6 bases). CDR1 is MNHNS and CDR2 is SASEGT in the germline V gene. Trimming left V 7 bases short and J 4 bases short, with 14 bases between. CDR3 length: 14 amino acids. Here the CDR3 reads CASTRAGANQPQHF. In DNA, the CDR3 is TGTGCCAGCACCCGAGCAGGGGCTAATCAGCCCCAGCATTTT.

Ten or more counts support this clonotype. This sequence joins TRBV28 and TRBJ2-7; 7 bases agree with TRBD1. V lost 4 bases to trimming and J lost 2 bases; unmatched junction nucleotides: 5. Germline lookup yields CDR1 MDHEN and CDR2 SYDVKM. The CDR3 covers 14 residues. The CDR3 reads CASSYRGPPYEQYF. CDR3 nucleotide sequence: TGTGCCAGCAGTTACAGGGGACCCCCCTACGAGCAGTACTTC.

Comment on this clonotype: This may arise from a read error, as a much more abundant clone is one base away. J is TRBJ2-2 and V is TRBV3-1; D may be TRBD2 (5 bases). The CDR3 is 14 amino acids. Germline CDR1 LGHDT, CDR2 YNNKEL (reference sequence). The CDR3 protein is CASSQVSVVGELLF. The CDR3 nucleotides read TGTGCCAGCAGCCAAGTATCAGTGGTCGGGGAGCTGCTTTTT.

This clonotype was seen a handful of times. The rearrangement uses TRBV7-3 and TRBJ1-3; D remains unclear. Deletions cut 4 bases from V and 2 bases from J, with 15 bases between. The CDR3 is made up of 16 amino acids. The V gene's germline CDR1 is SGHTA and CDR2 FQGTGA. The DNA for the CDR3 is TGTGCCAGCAGCTCCAGCCCGAGCAGAGCTGGAAACACCATATATTTT. It yields the protein CASSSSPSRAGNTIYF.

This clonotype occurred many times. The chain employs TRBV2 and TRBJ1-1; D is undetermined. The CDR3 runs 12 residues. CDR1 is SNHLY, CDR2 FYNNEI, per germline. V dropped 6 bases and J dropped 4 bases, with 9 bases sitting between them. The CDR3 sequence is CASSLRFTEAFF. The DNA for the CDR3 is TGTGCCAGCAGCTTAAGGTTCACTGAAGCTTTCTTT.

V usage is TRBV3-1 and J usage is TRBJ1-4; 9 positions match TRBD1. Per the germline V gene, CDR1 is LGHDT and CDR2 is YNNKEL (reference sequence). The J segment lost 8 bases and the V segment lost 3 bases, leaving 4 bases of the junction unmatched. This CDR3 contains 14 residues. The CDR3 region is CASSHGTGIEKLFF. The CDR3 DNA reads TGTGCCAGCAGCCATGGGACAGGGATCGAAAAACTGTTTTTT. The whole variable domain, remainder taken from reference TRBV3-1 and TRBJ1-4, is DTAVSQTPKYLVTQMGNDKSIKCEQNLGHDTMYWYKQDSKKFLKIMFSYNNKELIINETVPNRFSPKSPDKAHLNLHINSLELGDSAVYFCASSHGTGIEKLFFGSGTQLSVL.

V usage is TRBV19 and J usage is TRBJ1-2; D may be TRBD1 (5 bases). Trimming shortened V by 4 bases and J by 1 base, and 13 bases separated the two germline ends. CDR3 length: 15 amino acids. Germline V gives CDR1 LNHDA, CDR2 SQIVND (reference sequence). CDR3 coding DNA: TGTGCCAGTAGTACCGCGAGGGGCTTTAACTATGGCTACACCTTC. Residues: CASSTARGFNYGYTF.

This clonotype was seen more than once but under ten times. This sequence joins TRBV15 and TRBJ1-6, with 7 positions matching TRBD1. The length of the CDR3 is 12 residues. The J segment lost 13 bases and the V segment lost 4 bases, leaving 4 bases of the junction unmatched. CDR1 and CDR2 from the germline V gene are LNHNV and YYDKDF (reference sequence). The CDR3 region is CATSTTTGPLHF. The CDR3 DNA is TGTGCCACCAGCACCACGACAGGGCCCCTCCACTTT. Full variable domain (remainder filled in from reference TRBV15 and TRBJ1-6): DAMVIQNPRYQVTQFGKPVTLSCSQTLNHNVMYWYQQKSSQAPKLLFHYYDKDFNNEADTPDNFQSRRPNTSFCFLDIRSPGLGDTAMYLCATSTTTGPLHFGNGTRLTVT.

This clonotype was recorded at least ten times. The CDR3 region is CAISPYSAGGSYLQETQYF. The CDR3 bases are TGTGCCATCAGTCCCTACTCGGCGGGAGGGTCCTACTTACAAGAGACCCAGTACTTC. This chain links TRBV10-3 with TRBJ2-5; 9 nucleotides line up with TRBD2. Germline CDR1 reads ENHRY; CDR2 reads SYGVKD. The CDR3 length is 19 residues. Germline trimming cut 5 bases from V and 2 bases from J; bases unmatched to any gene: 18.

This clonotype was detected ten times or more. The V and J genes are TRBV30 and TRBJ2-7; D not certain. The germline V gene encodes CDR1 GTSNPN and CDR2 SVGIG (reference sequence). Trimming took 2 bases from V and 3 from J, leaving 5 bases between them. This CDR3 is 11 amino acids long. CDR3 in amino acids: CAWSRSYEQYF. The CDR3 nucleotides are TGTGCCTGGAGTCGAAGCTACGAGCAGTACTTC.